A single sample is the source of the 2 T cell receptor beta chains below, sequenced in a study of identical twins. TCRdb called the 5' RACE reads again in MiXCR, with one record for every CDR3 protein. The sample carries some 600,000 distinct CDR3 sequences, roughly 7.1% recorded once. This same sample was also taken into another study, of yellow fever vaccine responses in identical twins.

The sequenced material came from PBMCs. All receptors come from a woman in her late teens or twenties in good health.

This clonotype turned up a few times. The chain employs TRBV15 and TRBJ2-1; 13 bases line up with TRBD2. Trimming removed 3 bases from V and 9 bases from J; junction bases left unmatched: 14. Looked up from germline, CDR1 is LNHNV and CDR2 is YYDKDF (reference sequence). This CDR3 region has 18 residues. DNA of the CDR3: TGTGCCACCAGCAGGGAGGGGACTAGCGGGATCGGGGTGGGTGAGCAGTTCTTC. This sequence encodes CATSREGTSGIGVGEQFF.

In its sample, this clonotype was seen many times. V is TRBV3-1 and J is TRBJ2-1, with TRBD1 matching over 7 bases. V was pared by 6 bases and J by 10 bases, with 6 bases of the junction left unmatched. The CDR3 contains 12 residues. CDR1 is LGHDT, CDR2 YNNKEL, per germline (reference sequence). The CDR3 bases are TGTGCCAGCAGTGGACAGGATCGGGAGCAGTTCTTC. This translates into CASSGQDREQFF.